The 22 T cell receptor beta chains given below trace back to one sample, sequenced in a study of T-cell reconstitution after alpha-beta-depleted transplantation in children. The TCRbeta library was prepared with unique molecular identifiers. TCRdb independently ran MiXCR on the PCR reads; one entry per CDR3 protein. The sample includes about 980,000 distinct CDR3 sequences, 25% to 35% of them seen just once. This specimen consisted of PBMCs, mostly from graft donor cells, obtained 360 days after TCRalphabeta/CD19-depleted stem cell transplant. The receptors shown here come from a boy under two years old who had a stem cell transplant for SCID, so the T cells may come from the graft donor.

This clonotype was seen more than once but under ten times. The V gene is TRBV9, the J gene TRBJ2-3, with 8 bases matching TRBD2. Germline lookup yields CDR1 SGDLS and CDR2 YYNGEE. The CDR3 covers 16 residues. V lost 2 bases to trimming and J lost 0 bases; unmatched junction nucleotides: 5. The CDR3 DNA follows: TGTGCCAGCAGCGTCAGCGGGGGAGGTAGCACAGATACGCAGTATTTT. Translating it yields CASSVSGGGSTDTQYF.

The CDR3 DNA reads as TGCAGTGCTAGCGGGGGCCTCTTCCACAATGAGCAGTTCTTC. This sequence encodes CSASGGLFHNEQFF. The rearrangement links TRBV20-1 to TRBJ2-1; possibly TRBD1 or TRBD2 for D (6 bases each). This CDR3 is 14 amino acids long. The germline gives CDR1 DFQATT, CDR2 SNEGSKA (reference sequence). The V end lost 3 bases, the J end lost 5 bases, and 14 bases lay between the germline ends.

The sample holds many counts of this clonotype. The J gene is TRBJ2-1, the V gene TRBV2; D is possibly TRBD2 (5 bases). In germline, CDR1 is SNHLY, CDR2 FYNNEI. The CDR3 is 14 residues long. Between the trimmed V and J ends, which lost 7 bases and 7 bases, there was a span of 17 bases. CDR3 residues: CASTPSGSRNEQFF. The CDR3, as DNA: TGTGCCAGCACCCCAAGCGGTTCCCGGAATGAGCAGTTCTTC.

Note on this clonotype: Given a much more abundant clone one base away, this may be a read error. The chain couples TRBV9 to TRBJ2-5, with 10 positions matching TRBD1. The germline V gene has CDR1 SGDLS and CDR2 YYNGEE. V gave up 3 bases and J gave up 3 bases; unmatched junction bases: 2. The CDR3 consists of 14 residues. CDR3 amino acids: CASSAGTGEETQYF. For the CDR3, the DNA is TGTGCCAGCAGCGCCGGGACAGGGGAAGAGACCCAGTACTTC.

The chain combines TRBV20-1 with TRBJ1-3; no reliable D call. The length of the CDR3 is 14 residues. Trimming left V 0 bases short and J 0 bases short, with 6 bases between. Per the germline V gene, CDR1 is DFQATT and CDR2 is SNEGSKA (reference sequence). The CDR3: CSAREHSSGNTIYF. The CDR3 nucleotides are TGCAGTGCTAGAGAACATAGCTCTGGAAACACCATATATTTT.

The CDR3 sequence is CASSPGTGHNQPQHF. Written as DNA, the CDR3 is TGCGCCAGCAGCCCGGGGACAGGACACAATCAGCCCCAGCATTTT. The chain combines TRBV5-1 with TRBJ1-5; TRBD1 agrees at 8 bases. Germline CDR1 is SGHRS and CDR2 is YFSETQ. Trimming cost V 4 bases and J 3 bases; bases outside gene matches: 6. This CDR3 spans 15 amino acids.

This clonotype showed up many times. V usage is TRBV6-4 and J usage is TRBJ2-2; 9 nucleotides agree with TRBD1. Germline CDR1 MRHNA, CDR2 SNTAGT. This CDR3 spans 14 amino acids. Trimming cost V 4 bases and J 6 bases; bases outside gene matches: 3. CDR3 sequence reads: CASSGDRGSGELFF. The CDR3 DNA follows: TGTGCCAGCAGTGGTGACAGGGGGTCCGGGGAGCTGTTTTTT.

The chain links TRBV20-1 to TRBJ2-1; unclear D gene. The length of the CDR3 is 12 residues. Germline V gene data show CDR1 as DFQATT and CDR2 as SNEGSKA (reference sequence). With 6 bases removed from V and 5 bases from J, the gap between germline ends came to 11 bases. The CDR3 DNA is TGCAGTGCCACCCGACTGAACAATGAGCAGTTCTTC. Translation gives CSATRLNNEQFF.

This chain links TRBV11-1 with TRBJ2-2, with 12 bases matching TRBD2. Germline loops: CDR1 SGHAT, CDR2 FQDESV (reference sequence). CDR3 length: 18 amino acids. The V segment lost 5 bases and the J segment 4 bases; nucleotides outside the gene matches: 11. CDR3 bases: TGTGCCAGCAGCCCCCGGACTAGCGGGGTGAGGAGCACCGGGGAGCTGTTTTTT. Translation gives CASSPRTSGVRSTGELFF.

The chain's CDR3 is CSARTSGFSYNEQFF. In DNA form, the CDR3 reads TGCAGTGCTCGGACTAGCGGATTCTCCTACAATGAGCAGTTCTTC. The chain joins TRBV20-1 to TRBJ2-1, with 10 bases matching TRBD2. The V and J ends lost 5 bases and 0 bases, in that order; junction bases with no gene match: 4. Germline V CDR1 and CDR2: DFQATT, SNEGSKA (reference sequence). The CDR3 sequence is 15 residues long.

There are a few counts of this clonotype. J is TRBJ2-7 and V is TRBV28; D is uncertain. V was cut by 3 bases and J by 12 bases, with 15 bases left in between. Germline loops: CDR1 MDHEN, CDR2 SYDVKM. The CDR3 is made up of 12 amino acids. Here the CDR3 reads CASSFPRGIAYF. CDR3 DNA sequence: TGTGCCAGCAGTTTTCCCCGCGGTATAGCGTACTTC.

This clonotype showed up just a few times. This rearrangement joins TRBV5-1 to TRBJ2-5; D may be TRBD2 (6 bases). Trimming removed 2 bases from V and 5 bases from J, with 13 bases in between. Germline CDR1 SGHRS, CDR2 YFSETQ. This CDR3 region has 14 residues. In nucleotides, the CDR3 is TGCGCCAGCAGCTTTTCTAGCGAGGCGGAGACCCAGTACTTC. This sequence encodes CASSFSSEAETQYF.

There are a few counts of this clonotype. The chain combines TRBV7-3 with TRBJ2-5; D is unclear. Per the germline V gene, CDR1 is SGHTA and CDR2 is FQGTGA. Deletions cut 6 bases from V and 0 bases from J, with 8 bases between. CDR3 length: 13 residues. The CDR3 reads CASSSLHQETQYF. CDR3 DNA sequence: TGTGCCAGCAGTTCGTTGCACCAAGAGACCCAGTACTTC.

The chain carries TRBV20-1 and TRBJ1-1; perhaps TRBD1 as D (6 bases). Germline CDR1 reads DFQATT; CDR2 reads SNEGSKA (reference sequence). The CDR3 runs to 17 residues. Trimming stripped 4 bases from V and 0 bases from J, with 21 bases between. CDR3 protein: CSANNYRLTGLNTEAFF. CDR3 nucleotides: TGCAGTGCTAACAATTATCGGCTTACAGGGCTGAACACTGAAGCTTTCTTT.

Turning to this clonotype: At one of its ends the junction is not consistent with the germline gene, which may arise from a read error. J is TRBJ2-7 and V is TRBV2; TRBD1 aligns across 10 bases. This CDR3 has 13 amino acids. Germline CDR1 is SNHLY and CDR2 is FYNNEI. The CDR3 bases are TGTGCCAGCAGTGGTAGTAGACAGGGGGCAAGGCCCTTC. Its protein product is CASSGSRQGARPF. Full variable domain (remainder filled in from reference TRBV2 and TRBJ2-7): EPEVTQTPSHQVTQMGQEVILRCVPISNHLYFYWYRQILGQKVEFLVSFYNNEISEKSEIFDDQFSVERPDGSNFTLKIRSTKLEDSAMYFCASSGSRQGARPFGPGTRLTVT.

This clonotype showed up just a few times. The rearrangement uses TRBV5-6 and TRBJ2-1; a possible D gene is TRBD2 (5 bases). Germline V gene data show CDR1 as SGHDT and CDR2 as YYEEEE. V was clipped by 2 bases and J by 7 bases, with 13 bases between them. The CDR3 consists of 14 residues. CDR3 in amino acids: CASSFWETLNEQFF. The CDR3 region has the DNA TGTGCCAGCAGCTTCTGGGAGACCCTGAATGAGCAGTTCTTC.

The chain links TRBV9 to TRBJ2-7; D is uncertain. Trimming took off 0 bases at V and 5 bases at J, with 9 bases between the two ends. Germline CDR1 SGDLS, CDR2 YYNGEE. The CDR3 extends over 13 amino acids. The CDR3 protein is CASSVAEFHEQYF. For the CDR3, the DNA is TGTGCCAGCAGCGTAGCGGAGTTCCACGAGCAGTACTTC. Supplemented by reference TRBV9 and TRBJ2-7, the full variable domain reads DSGVTQTPKHLITATGQRVTLRCSPRSGDLSVYWYQQSLDQGLQFLIQYYNGEERAKGNILERFSAQQFPDLHSELNLSSLELGDSALYFCASSVAEFHEQYFGPGTRLTVT.

This chain joins TRBV28 and TRBJ2-1; the match to TRBD1 covers 10 bases. The ends lost 6 bases at V and 2 bases at J; junction bases unmatched: 7. The V gene's germline CDR1 is MDHEN and CDR2 SYDVKM. CDR3 length: 16 amino acids. The CDR3 DNA reads as TGTGCCAGCAGCCCCGGACAGGGGGGACCCTACAATGAGCAGTTCTTC. It codes for CASSPGQGGPYNEQFF. Using reference TRBV28 and TRBJ2-1 for the parts outside the CDR3, the full variable domain is DVKVTQSSRYLVKRTGEKVFLECVQDMDHENMFWYRQDPGLGLRLIYFSYDVKMKEKGDIPEGYSVSREKKERFSLILESASTNQTSMYLCASSPGQGGPYNEQFFGPGTRLTVL.

The rearrangement joins TRBV12-3 or TRBV12-4 to TRBJ2-7; TRBD2 matches at 10 bases. Trimming removed 5 bases from V and 3 bases from J; junction bases left unmatched: 7. CDR3 length equals 15 residues. CDR3: CASSLTSGALYEQYF. The CDR3 nucleotides are TGTGCCAGCAGTCTTACTAGCGGGGCCCTCTACGAGCAGTACTTC.

This clonotype turned up a few times. This chain joins TRBV5-1 and TRBJ2-7, with 10 bases that match TRBD1. Germline values: CDR1 SGHRS, CDR2 YFSETQ. V lost 0 bases and J lost 6; bases outside the gene matches: 3. This CDR3 has 14 amino acids. CDR3 sequence reads: CASSLGDRGSEQYF. The DNA of the CDR3 is TGCGCCAGCAGCTTGGGGGACAGGGGATCCGAGCAGTACTTC.

The chain has TRBV2 and TRBJ2-4; D is uncertain. The CDR3 totals 14 residues. V was clipped by 6 bases and J by 4 bases, with 13 bases between them. Germline V gives CDR1 SNHLY, CDR2 FYNNEI. CDR3 protein: CASSLTFPKNIQYF. Written as DNA, the CDR3 is TGTGCCAGCAGCCTCACTTTCCCTAAAAACATTCAGTACTTC.

The V gene is TRBV7-3, the J gene TRBJ2-1, with 11 bases matching TRBD1. V lost 3 bases, J lost 8 bases, and 6 bases stayed unmatched. CDR3 length equals 15 residues. CDR1 SGHTA and CDR2 FQGTGA come from the germline V gene. CDR3 protein: CASSLRDRGMYEQFF. The CDR3 nucleotides are TGTGCCAGCAGCTTGAGGGACAGGGGGATGTATGAGCAGTTCTTC.